The rows below give T cell receptor beta chains drawn from one sample of a study of shared clonotypes between healthy human individuals. Here immunoSEQ multiplex PCR was the method, and the copy in TCRdb shows in-frame clones only, minus some. The profile covers 1 million to 1.3 million clones, with 75% to 85% appearing a single time and roughly 0.61% taken by the ten largest. The source material was memory CD4+ T cells from PBMCs. The receptor source for this set is a man aged 18 to 30 in good health. Some clones in this sample may be carry-over from other donors' samples. Each CDR3 is given with its conserved first and last residue. Fields, in order: V gene, J gene, CDR3 protein.

v_call: TRBV10-1
j_call: TRBJ1-1
cdr3_aa: CASSEDRRGAFF

v_call: TRBV4-2
j_call: TRBJ1-1
cdr3_aa: CASSQETGYTEAFF

v_call: TRBV4-2
j_call: TRBJ2-2
cdr3_aa: CASSQLAGSNTGELFF

v_call: TRBV5-4
j_call: TRBJ2-3
cdr3_aa: CASSLGWAGDDTQYF

v_call: TRBV18
j_call: TRBJ1-1
cdr3_aa: CASSPQGPMNTEAFF

v_call: TRBV28
j_call: TRBJ1-2
cdr3_aa: CASNRQVSGYTF

v_call: TRBV30
j_call: TRBJ2-5
cdr3_aa: CAWSGSGQTGTQYF

v_call: TRBV6-5
j_call: TRBJ2-5
cdr3_aa: CASGKREGQETQYF

v_call: TRBV13
j_call: TRBJ1-1
cdr3_aa: CASSSRRDRGPNTEAFF

v_call: TRBV5-4
j_call: TRBJ2-2
cdr3_aa: CASSPPNSGRLTGELFF

v_call: TRBV15
j_call: TRBJ1-3
cdr3_aa: CATSRDWGTAGNTIYF

v_call: TRBV6-5
j_call: TRBJ2-7
cdr3_aa: CASSLSWQANYEQYF

v_call: TRBV5-8
j_call: TRBJ1-2
cdr3_aa: CASSLEGYGYTF

v_call: TRBV11-2
j_call: TRBJ1-2
cdr3_aa: CASSLKLNREYGGYTF

v_call: TRBV5-4
j_call: TRBJ2-2
cdr3_aa: CASTYGTGRTTGELFF

v_call: TRBV19
j_call: TRBJ2-1
cdr3_aa: CASSITPSGVTYNEQFF

v_call: TRBV6-4
j_call: TRBJ2-1
cdr3_aa: CASSDSPSGRAHEQFF

v_call: TRBV28
j_call: TRBJ1-5
cdr3_aa: CASSLRRRNQPQHF

v_call: TRBV28
j_call: TRBJ2-6
cdr3_aa: CASSFLRAGANVLTF

v_call: TRBV15
j_call: TRBJ1-1
cdr3_aa: CATSSFDQTEAFF

v_call: TRBV2
j_call: TRBJ2-3
cdr3_aa: CASNLLAGIADTQYF

v_call: TRBV4-3
j_call: TRBJ2-3
cdr3_aa: CASSQEIRAGTGADTQYF

v_call: TRBV5-4
j_call: TRBJ2-1
cdr3_aa: CASSLGTSVSYNEQFF

v_call: TRBV5-4
j_call: TRBJ2-3
cdr3_aa: CASSLGGAGADTQYF

v_call: TRBV11-3
j_call: TRBJ1-5
cdr3_aa: CASSLEGTEDQPQHF

v_call: TRBV6-5
j_call: TRBJ2-1
cdr3_aa: CASSPISGSVHEQFF

v_call: TRBV30
j_call: TRBJ2-3
cdr3_aa: CAWSGTSGSKYTQYF

v_call: TRBV14
j_call: TRBJ2-5
cdr3_aa: CASSEWDSRGETQYF

v_call: TRBV7-9
j_call: TRBJ1-5
cdr3_aa: CASSLQGGANQPQHF

v_call: TRBV6-1
j_call: TRBJ2-2
cdr3_aa: CAGENTGELFF

v_call: TRBV7-9
j_call: TRBJ2-7
cdr3_aa: CASSLGTSGRVEQYF

v_call: TRBV5-1
j_call: TRBJ2-5
cdr3_aa: CASSLNRGKETQYF

v_call: TRBV14
j_call: TRBJ1-1
cdr3_aa: CASSQVRGRTEAFF

v_call: TRBV7-8
j_call: TRBJ2-7
cdr3_aa: CASSLGLAGNYEQYF

v_call: TRBV5-1
j_call: TRBJ1-5
cdr3_aa: CASSLGNSNQPQHF

v_call: TRBV4-3
j_call: TRBJ2-3
cdr3_aa: CASGDTSGATDTQYF

v_call: TRBV29-1
j_call: TRBJ1-1
cdr3_aa: CSVEMLGTEAFF

v_call: TRBV7-9
j_call: TRBJ2-5
cdr3_aa: CASSLRDRVWETQYF

v_call: TRBV5-1
j_call: TRBJ2-7
cdr3_aa: CASSLAKGGRVFDEQYF

v_call: TRBV7-2
j_call: TRBJ2-1
cdr3_aa: CASRYHNEQFF

v_call: TRBV4-1
j_call: TRBJ2-1
cdr3_aa: CASSQVDLLIYNEQFF

v_call: TRBV20-1
j_call: TRBJ2-1
cdr3_aa: CSARVHEQFF

v_call: TRBV30
j_call: TRBJ2-6
cdr3_aa: CAWNGDSGANVLTF